This T cell receptor beta chain originates from a study of shared clonotypes between healthy human individuals. The CDR3 is made up of 14 amino acids. Per the germline V gene, CDR1 is SGHTA and CDR2 is FQGNSA. The V gene lost 1 base and the J gene lost 2 bases, with 9 bases spanning the gap. Sequenced by immunoSEQ multiplex PCR; TCRdb stores in-frame clones only, minus some. This sample yields about 1.1 million clones, of which 60% to 80% are seen a single time; roughly 0.83% belongs to the top ten. The sequencing input was memory CD4+ T cells from PBMCs. Regarding subset: CD45RA-negative fraction. The origin of this receptor is a man between 18 and 35 years old in good health. Some clones in this sample may be carry-over from other donors' samples. The chain recombines TRBV7-2 with TRBJ2-7; D unresolved. CDR3 loop: CASSLGRLAYEQYF. CDR3 DNA: TGTGCCAGCAGCTTAGGTCGGCTTGCCTACGAGCAGTACTTC. The full variable domain, rest sourced from reference TRBV7-2 and TRBJ2-7, is GAGVSQSPSNKVTEKGKDVELRCDPISGHTALYWYRQSLGQGLEFLIYFQGNSAPDKSGLPSDRFSAERTGGSVSTLTIQRTQQEDSAVYLCASSLGRLAYEQYFGPGTRLTVT.